These T cell receptor beta chains were read from a single sample in a study of preoperative IRX-2 immunotherapy in early breast cancer. Data came from immunoSEQ multiplex PCR; TCRdb stores just in-frame clones and leaves some out. The table lists 2,000 to 2,500 clones, about 81% of them singletons. The starting material was tumor tissue, obtained before IRX-2 immunotherapy. These receptors were taken from a human donor with breast cancer. CDR3s include the opening cysteine and the closing phenylalanine or tryptophan. A D gene is named only where the DNA matches it firmly. The size entry is marked missing in some rows and otherwise reads once, few, many or a size class.

j_call,clone_size,d_call,v_call,cdr3_aa
TRBJ1-1,NA,NA,TRBV12-2,CANYPQGRSFLNTEAFF
TRBJ2-7,NA,TRBD1,TRBV19,CASSRAGGAEQYF
TRBJ2-7,NA,NA,TRBV19,CASSTAGSGVEQYF
TRBJ2-7,NA,TRBD1,TRBV19,CASSKVGEDRFLGQYF
TRBJ1-2,once,NA,TRBV11-3,CASSLEGSYYGYTF
TRBJ2-3,NA,NA,TRBV15,CATSARSGTDTQYF
TRBJ1-5,NA,NA,TRBV18,CASSPLGGEKQPQHF
TRBJ1-1,NA,TRBD1,TRBV12-5,CASTPVGTGGHLGAFF
TRBJ1-1,NA,TRBD1,TRBV11-3,CASTTTGGSPNTEAFF
TRBJ2-1,NA,NA,TRBV28,CASQLAALYNEQFF
TRBJ2-7,NA,TRBD2,TRBV6-8,CASSISAGGREQYF
TRBJ1-5,NA,NA,TRBV28,CASRIQGIQNQPQHF
TRBJ1-2,NA,TRBD1,TRBV6-8,CASSHDRAYGYTF
TRBJ1-1,NA,TRBD1,TRBV28,CASTLPGTGPEAFF
TRBJ2-1,NA,NA,TRBV6-8,CASSDIGRLSSYNEQFF
TRBJ2-1,NA,NA,TRBV11-3,CASSSRAHGNEQFF
TRBJ2-3,NA,TRBD1,TRBV18,CASSGGQGHTDTQYF